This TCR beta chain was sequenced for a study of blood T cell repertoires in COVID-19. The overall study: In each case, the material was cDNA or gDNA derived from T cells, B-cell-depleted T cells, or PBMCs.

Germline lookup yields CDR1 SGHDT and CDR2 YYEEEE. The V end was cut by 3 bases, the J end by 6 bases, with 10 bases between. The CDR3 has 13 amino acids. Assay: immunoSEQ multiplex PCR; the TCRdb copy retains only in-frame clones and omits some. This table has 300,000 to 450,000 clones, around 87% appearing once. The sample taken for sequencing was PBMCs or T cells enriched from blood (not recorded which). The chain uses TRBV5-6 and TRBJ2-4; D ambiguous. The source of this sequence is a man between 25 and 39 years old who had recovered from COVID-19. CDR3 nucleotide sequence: TGTGCCAGCAGCTCTTATTACAGAAACATTCAGTACTTC. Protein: CASSSYYRNIQYF. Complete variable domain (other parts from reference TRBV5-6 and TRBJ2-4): DAGVTQSPTHLIKTRGQQVTLRCSPKSGHDTVSWYQQALGQGPQFIFQYYEEEERQRGNFPDRFSGHQFPNYSSELNVNALLLGDSALYLCASSSYYRNIQYFGAGTRLSVL.